A single sample gave rise to the 32 T cell receptor beta chains below, sequenced in a study of blood T cells in healthy people across ages. A second PCR, run for roughly 7 to 11 cycles, used a sample-barcoded 5' primer plus a J-beta primer mix. TCRdb re-called the 5' RACE reads through MiXCR, storing one row per CDR3 protein. The sample includes around 1,500,000 distinct CDR3 sequences, 28% of them seen just once. Sequencing input: blood. These receptors were collected from a woman between 25 and 40 years old in good health.

This clonotype has only a few counts. The chain is built from TRBV4-1 and TRBJ1-4; a possible D gene is TRBD1 (5 bases). The germline V gene has CDR1 MGHRA and CDR2 YSYEKL. CDR3 size: 17 residues. Trimming shortened V by 0 bases and J by 0 bases, and 11 bases separated the two germline ends. This CDR3 reads CASSQDQTATTNEKLFF. DNA of the CDR3: TGCGCCAGCAGCCAAGATCAGACAGCGACAACTAATGAAAAACTGTTTTTT.

This clonotype was recorded at least ten times. This rearrangement joins TRBV30 to TRBJ2-7; the D gene is possibly TRBD2 (6 bases). The ends were cut back, 2 bases at V and 4 bases at J, with 15 bases in the middle. This CDR3 spans 14 amino acids. From germline, CDR1 is GTSNPN and CDR2 SVGIG (reference sequence). The CDR3 here is CAWSLGLGDYEQYF. As DNA, the CDR3 is TGTGCCTGGAGTTTGGGACTGGGGGATTACGAGCAGTACTTC.

V usage is TRBV20-1 and J usage is TRBJ2-7; 8 bases match TRBD2. The CDR3 spans 15 residues. Per the germline V gene, CDR1 is DFQATT and CDR2 is SNEGSKA (reference sequence). V lost 4 bases and J lost 5; bases outside the gene matches: 13. CDR3 protein: CSAKSSGSFLDEQYF. CDR3 sequence (DNA): TGCAGTGCTAAATCGAGCGGGAGTTTCCTCGACGAGCAGTACTTC.

Comment on this clonotype: The CDR3 ends on some other residue instead of the conserved phenylalanine or tryptophan, so this is likely a read error. This chain joins TRBV29-1 and TRBJ2-3; either TRBD1 or TRBD2 may supply D (5 bases each). Trimming cost V 5 bases and J 2 bases, with 14 bases left between them. The CDR3 sequence is 14 residues long. CDR1 and CDR2 (germline): SQVTM, ANQGSEA. Here the CDR3 reads CSVRLGVDTDTQYV. The CDR3 bases are TGCAGCGTTCGATTGGGGGTCGACACAGATACGCAGTATGTT.

For this clonotype: A much larger clone is a single base away; this may be a read error. The chain employs TRBV20-1 and TRBJ2-5, with D perhaps given as TRBD1 or TRBD2 (5 bases each). The CDR3 consists of 14 residues. Germline CDR1 reads DFQATT; CDR2 reads SNEGSKA (reference sequence). The CDR3 reads CSARDRGFQETRYF. The CDR3 region has the DNA TGCAGTGCTAGGGACCGGGGCTTTCAAGAGACCCGGTACTTC.

The chain carries TRBV12-3 or TRBV12-4 and TRBJ1-4; perhaps TRBD1 as D (5 bases). With 3 bases removed from V and 8 bases from J, the gap between germline ends came to 13 bases. The CDR3 is 14 residues long. In nucleotides, the CDR3 is TGTGCCAGCAGTTTGAGGGGTGGAAGGGAAAAACTGTTTTTT. It specifies CASSLRGGREKLFF.

In its sample, this clonotype was seen many times. CDR3 region: CAISDEGLGVGEQYF. The CDR3 coding sequence is TGTGCCATCAGTGATGAGGGACTGGGGGTGGGGGAGCAGTACTTC. The chain employs TRBV10-3 and TRBJ2-7; a possible D gene is TRBD2 (6 bases). The CDR3 sequence is 15 residues long. V lost 3 bases, J lost 7 bases, and 19 bases lay in between. Germline CDR1 ENHRY, CDR2 SYGVKD.

In its sample, this clonotype was seen a few times. The chain carries TRBV30 and TRBJ2-5, with 9 bases matching TRBD2. Unmatched junction bases numbered 3, after V lost 1 base and J lost 0 bases. The germline CDR1 and CDR2 sequences are GTSNPN and SVGIG (reference sequence). The CDR3 covers 15 residues. In DNA form, the CDR3 reads TGTGCCTGGAGTGAAACTAGCGGGTACCAAGAGACCCAGTACTTC. Encoded protein: CAWSETSGYQETQYF.

In this sample, this clonotype turned up a few times. The chain has TRBV15 and TRBJ2-3; D is unresolved. Per the germline V gene, CDR1 is LNHNV and CDR2 is YYDKDF (reference sequence). V dropped 1 base and J dropped 6 bases, with 5 bases sitting between them. The CDR3 covers 12 residues. The CDR3 DNA sequence: TGTGCCACCAGCAGAGCGGCGGATACGCAGTATTTT. This encodes CATSRAADTQYF.

In its sample, this clonotype was seen a few times. This may be a read error: a much more frequent sequence differs by one nucleotide. The chain recombines TRBV5-8 with TRBJ2-1, with D uncertain. Germline V gene lookup returns CDR1 SGHTS and CDR2 YDEGEE. The CDR3 runs to 11 residues. The germline V and J ends were trimmed by 2 bases and 10 bases, with 7 bases remaining between them. DNA of the CDR3: TGTGCCAGCAGCTTTGGTTCCGAGCAGTTCTTC. Translated: CASSFGSEQFF.

The chain links TRBV5-1 to TRBJ2-7, with 9 positions matching TRBD1. V was pared by 6 bases and J by 5 bases, with 9 bases of the junction left unmatched. This CDR3 is 14 amino acids long. Looked up from germline, CDR1 is SGHRS and CDR2 is YFSETQ. The CDR3 sequence: CASTLTGGWDEQYF. The DNA for the CDR3 is TGCGCCAGCACCCTAACAGGGGGCTGGGACGAGCAGTACTTC. The whole variable domain, filled in from reference TRBV5-1 and TRBJ2-7, reads KAGVTQTPRYLIKTRGQQVTLSCSPISGHRSVSWYQQTPGQGLQFLFEYFSETQRNKGNFPGRFSGRQFSNSRSEMNVSTLELGDSALYLCASTLTGGWDEQYFGPGTRLTVT.

The chain is built from TRBV12-3 or TRBV12-4 and TRBJ2-5, with a weak D call TRBD1 (6 bases). V gave up 7 bases and J gave up 4 bases, with 19 bases separating them. This CDR3 spans 15 amino acids. CDR3 region: CASTLTGAEGETQYF. The DNA for the CDR3 is TGTGCCAGCACTTTGACAGGCGCCGAGGGAGAGACCCAGTACTTC.

This clonotype has a handful of counts. The V and J genes are TRBV27 and TRBJ2-5; the D is unclear. This CDR3 is built from 12 residues. The V end lost 8 bases, the J end lost 13 bases, and 20 bases lay between the germline ends. Germline V lookup: CDR1 MNHEY, CDR2 SMNVEV (reference sequence). Here the CDR3 reads CASHALLPWRYF. CDR3 nucleotides: TGTGCCAGCCACGCCTTACTCCCCTGGCGGTACTTC.

Comments on this clonotype: Possible read error: a much larger clone is one base away. The chain joins TRBV20-1 to TRBJ2-1; 14 bases fit TRBD2. CDR1 is DFQATT and CDR2 is SNEGSKA in the germline V gene (reference sequence). The CDR3 contains 14 residues. The CDR3 here is CNASTSGRAGEQFF. CDR3 DNA: TGCAATGCTTCGACTAGCGGGAGGGCCGGGGAGCAGTTCTTC.

This clonotype was seen at least ten times. The rearrangement joins TRBV5-1 to TRBJ2-1, with D tentatively TRBD1 (5 bases). CDR3 length: 14 amino acids. In germline, CDR1 is SGHRS, CDR2 YFSETQ. The germline V and J ends were trimmed by 5 bases and 6 bases, with 15 bases remaining between them. The CDR3: CASRKQGKGNEQFF. The CDR3 region has the DNA TGCGCCAGCAGGAAGCAGGGCAAAGGCAATGAGCAGTTCTTC.

In its sample, this clonotype was seen many times. The gene calls are TRBV12-3 or TRBV12-4 and TRBJ2-4; 9 bases are shared with TRBD2. The V segment lost 3 bases and the J segment 7 bases; nucleotides outside the gene matches: 1. This CDR3 is 13 amino acids long. The CDR3 here is CASSFTSGNIQYF. CDR3 in DNA: TGTGCCAGCAGTTTTACTAGCGGGAACATTCAGTACTTC.

This clonotype came up many times. The CDR3 nucleotides read TGTGCCAGCAGCCAAGATCGGGGGACGGAGACCCAGTACTTC. The encoded protein is CASSQDRGTETQYF. The V call is TRBV14, the J call TRBJ2-5, with D possibly TRBD2 on 6 matching bases. The CDR3 loop spans 14 amino acids. Germline V gene sequence: CDR1 SGHDN, CDR2 FVKESK. V dropped 0 bases and J dropped 5 bases, with 10 bases sitting between them.

About this clonotype: Mismatch with germline at one junction end may stem from a read error. The CDR3: CASSVGPLAGPNEQFF. The CDR3 DNA follows: TGTGCCAGCAGCGTAGGTCCGTTAGCGGGGCCCAATGAGCAGTTCTTT. The chain uses TRBV9 and TRBJ2-1; 8 bases agree with TRBD2. This CDR3 region has 16 residues. Germline assignment: CDR1 SGDLS and CDR2 YYNGEE.

The chain is built from TRBV21-1 and TRBJ2-5; TRBD1, the table's D call, lacks a check against the DNA. TRBV21-1 is shown as a pseudogene. The CDR3 runs 18 residues. The CDR3 nucleotides read TGTGCCAGCAGCAAACCCGCCCCCCGGGACAGTATCGGATGGACCCAGTACTTC. Its translation is CASSKPAPRDSIGWTQYF.

This chain uses TRBV14 with TRBJ2-5; D uncertain. With 0 bases removed from V and 13 bases from J, the gap between germline ends came to 18 bases. The germline V gene encodes CDR1 SGHDN and CDR2 FVKESK. The CDR3 is made up of 14 amino acids. CDR3 sequence reads: CASSQDRQVGRRYF. The CDR3 nucleotides are TGTGCCAGCAGCCAAGACCGGCAGGTTGGTAGGCGGTACTTC.

This clonotype was seen a handful of times. This chain connects TRBV20-1 to TRBJ2-7, with 9 bases lining up with TRBD1. Trimming cost V 5 bases and J 3 bases; bases outside gene matches: 5. The CDR3 totals 13 residues. CDR1 is DFQATT, CDR2 SNEGSKA, per germline (reference sequence). CDR3 in amino acids: CSAAGTGNYEQYF. CDR3 sequence (DNA): TGCAGTGCTGCCGGGACAGGGAACTACGAGCAGTACTTC.

The chain couples TRBV24-1 to TRBJ2-5, with TRBD1 identical over 7 bases. The germline CDR1 and CDR2 sequences are KGHDR and SFDVKD. V gave up 4 bases and J gave up 0 bases; unmatched junction bases: 4. The CDR3 consists of 15 residues. CDR3 DNA sequence: TGTGCCACCAGTGACCCAGGACAGGACCAAGAGACCCAGTACTTC. This codes for CATSDPGQDQETQYF.

J is TRBJ2-3 and V is TRBV20-1; D is unresolved. This CDR3 is built from 16 residues. Trimming took off 0 bases at V and 1 base at J, with 14 bases between the two ends. Germline lookup yields CDR1 DFQATT and CDR2 SNEGSKA (reference sequence). This chain's CDR3 is CSARDPLGPGTDTQYF. The CDR3 DNA sequence: TGCAGTGCTAGAGACCCACTTGGCCCAGGCACAGATACGCAGTATTTT.

This clonotype was detected a few times. The CDR3 region has the DNA TGTGCCAGCTCCCTGGGATTCATGAACACTGAAGCTTTCTTT. Its protein product is CASSLGFMNTEAFF. This chain links TRBV27 with TRBJ1-1; D unresolved. The CDR3 is made up of 14 amino acids. V gave up 8 bases and J gave up 0 bases, with 13 bases separating them. Germline CDR1 is MNHEY and CDR2 is SMNVEV (reference sequence).

This sequence joins TRBV30 and TRBJ2-5; D perhaps matches TRBD1 (6 bases). Trimming removed 3 bases at V and 5 bases at J, with 7 bases between. This CDR3 is built from 11 residues. CDR1 and CDR2 from the germline V gene are GTSNPN and SVGIG (reference sequence). Written as DNA, the CDR3 is TGTGCCTGGAGGCAGGGGGAGACCCAGTACTTC. Translation gives CAWRQGETQYF.

This clonotype was detected a few times. This chain links TRBV6-5 with TRBJ2-7; 7 bases align to TRBD2. V was clipped by 0 bases and J by 5 bases; unmatched bases: 7. The CDR3 runs to 15 residues. The germline CDR1 and CDR2 sequences are MNHEY and SVGAGI. The CDR3 spells CASSYSGRERHEQYF. The DNA for the CDR3 is TGTGCCAGCAGTTACTCTGGGCGGGAGAGACACGAGCAGTACTTC.

The CDR3 DNA reads TGTGCCAGCAGTGATCTCTGGGACTGGGGGTTCTTC. This translates into CASSDLWDWGFF. The chain combines TRBV2 with TRBJ2-1; TRBD2 is a possible D gene (6 bases). From germline, CDR1 is SNHLY and CDR2 FYNNEI. There are 12 residues in the CDR3. The V end was cut by 3 bases, the J end by 15 bases, with 15 bases between.

With respect to this clonotype: This could be a read error, since a much larger clone is one nucleotide away. V usage is TRBV7-9 and J usage is TRBJ2-5; the match to TRBD1 covers 11 bases. Judging by the DNA end, TRBJ2-7 fits better; the J call may be wrong. The CDR3 is 17 amino acids. Per the germline V gene, CDR1 is SEHNR and CDR2 is FQNEAQ (reference sequence). The CDR3 reads CASRRSISGTGGGEQYF. For the CDR3, the DNA is TGTGCCAGCAGGCGAAGCATCTCCGGGACAGGGGGTGGCGAGCAGTACTTC.

This clonotype was counted ten times or more. The chain's CDR3 is CASSSKIAGGPSYEQYF. CDR3 bases: TGTGCCAGCAGTTCAAAAATAGCGGGAGGTCCCTCCTACGAGCAGTACTTC. The rearrangement links TRBV7-9 to TRBJ2-7, with 10 bases that match TRBD2. CDR3 length equals 17 residues. The trim removed 6 bases at V and 0 bases at J, leaving 11 bases unmatched. Per germline, CDR1 SEHNR and CDR2 FQNEAQ (reference sequence).

The gene calls are TRBV7-2 and TRBJ2-2, with a weak D call TRBD2 (6 bases). Germline V CDR1 and CDR2: SGHTA, FQGNSA. The CDR3 covers 16 residues. V gave up 6 bases and J gave up 6 bases, with 20 bases separating them. The DNA of the CDR3 is TGTGCCAGCAGGATAGGGAGGTCGGGGTTGCCCGGGGAGCTGTTTTTT. It codes for CASRIGRSGLPGELFF.

This clonotype was seen repeatedly, ten times or more. CDR3 residues: CSARVAGGLAKNIQYF. The CDR3 region has the DNA TGCAGTGCTAGAGTGGCGGGGGGGTTAGCCAAAAACATTCAGTACTTC. This chain uses TRBV20-1 with TRBJ2-4; 9 bases fit TRBD2. V was clipped by 1 base and J by 0 bases; unmatched bases: 4. The CDR3 spans 16 residues. Germline V lookup: CDR1 DFQATT, CDR2 SNEGSKA (reference sequence).

As regards this clonotype: A much larger clone differs by one base, so this may be a read error. This chain connects TRBV20-1 to TRBJ2-1, with 9 positions matching TRBD2. CDR1 DFQATT and CDR2 SNEGSKA come from the germline V gene (reference sequence). This CDR3 contains 13 residues. Trimming at V came to 6 bases and at J to 9 bases, leaving 9 bases not matched to a gene. The CDR3 region has the DNA TGCAGTGCGAGGGTAGCGGGAGCTGGTGAGCAGTTCTTC. Its protein product is CSARVAGAGEQFF.